This T cell receptor (beta chain) originates from a study of post-analysis software for immune sequencing data. Unique molecular identifiers featured in each of the TCR beta cDNA libraries. TCRdb used MiXCR to reprocess the PCR reads, holding one entry per CDR3 protein. The profile shows about 160,000 distinct CDR3 sequences, about 37% of them singletons. The TCR originated in a girl between 5 and 17 years old with multiple sclerosis. The sequencing used blood, collected after autologous hematopoietic stem cell transplantation.

This CDR3 reads CSARSHRRANYGYTF. CDR3 sequence (DNA): TGCAGTGCTAGATCTCACCGGCGGGCTAACTATGGCTACACCTTC. V gene TRBV20-1 combines with J gene TRBJ1-2; D not resolved. CDR1 is DFQATT, CDR2 SNEGSKA, per germline (reference sequence). CDR3 length: 15 amino acids. The germline V and J ends were trimmed by 2 bases and 0 bases, with 13 bases remaining between them.